The 18 T cell receptor beta chains below were found in one sample sequenced in a study of shared clonotypes between healthy human individuals. Only in-frame clones appear in the TCRdb table, and some are missing; sequencing was by immunoSEQ multiplex PCR. Found here are 2 million to 2.5 million clones, around 95% of them singletons; the top ten hold roughly 0.13%. Sequenced material: naive CD4+ T cells sorted from blood. The subset here: CD45RA+ positively selected. Receptor source: a young man in good health.

This chain uses TRBV6-5 with TRBJ1-6; D remains unclear. Trimming left V 5 bases short and J 0 bases short, with 5 bases between. The V gene's germline CDR1 is MNHEY and CDR2 SVGAGI. The CDR3 covers 14 residues. CDR3 sequence reads: CASSMGSYNSPLHF. The DNA for the CDR3 is TGTGCCAGCAGTATGGGCTCCTATAATTCACCCCTCCACTTT.

CDR3 DNA: TGTGCCAGCTCCCTCTCCCGCGGGGATAATTCACCCCTCCACTTT. The encoded protein is CASSLSRGDNSPLHF. The rearrangement links TRBV18 to TRBJ1-6, with D unclear. The CDR3 runs to 15 residues. Germline-derived CDR1 and CDR2 are KGHSH and LQKENI. The V end was cut by 6 bases, the J end by 5 bases, with 14 bases between.

The chain is built from TRBV6-1 and TRBJ2-3; D remains ambiguous. The CDR3 totals 12 residues. Trimming pared 4 bases from V and 4 bases from J, leaving 6 bases between. Germline CDR1 MNHNS, CDR2 SASEGT. The CDR3 loop reads CASSVRADTQYF. The CDR3 DNA follows: TGTGCCAGCAGTGTTAGGGCAGATACGCAGTATTTT.

The sample holds one count of this clone. This rearrangement joins TRBV10-2 to TRBJ2-2; 9 bases agree with TRBD2. The junction had 3 bases not matched to a gene; V was cut back by 1 base and J by 0 bases. The CDR3 has 17 residues. Germline V gives CDR1 WSHSY, CDR2 SAAADI. The CDR3 region has the DNA TGCGCCAGCAGTGAGTACCTAGCGGGGACGAACACCGGGGAGCTGTTTTTT. Its translation: CASSEYLAGTNTGELFF.

The chain is built from TRBV19 and TRBJ1-5; TRBD1 matches at 9 bases. Germline values: CDR1 LNHDA, CDR2 SQIVND (reference sequence). Trimming removed 7 bases from V and 3 bases from J; junction bases left unmatched: 10. This CDR3 comprises 16 residues. CDR3 nucleotides: TGTGCCAGTACCCTGGACAGGGGAGATTTCAATCAGCCCCAGCATTTT. Translating gives CASTLDRGDFNQPQHF.

The gene calls are TRBV6-6 and TRBJ1-6; D remains unclear. The length of the CDR3 is 12 residues. V was shortened by 6 bases and J by 5 bases, with 5 bases between the two germline ends. Germline loops: CDR1 MNHNY, CDR2 SVGAGI (reference sequence). The CDR3 loop is CASSTDNSPLHF. Here the CDR3 DNA reads TGTGCCAGCAGCACCGATAATTCACCCCTCCACTTT.

This chain links TRBV6-6 with TRBJ2-5, with TRBD1 as a possible D gene (5 bases). Between the trimmed V and J ends, which lost 7 bases and 2 bases, there was a span of 14 bases. CDR1 is MNHNY, CDR2 SVGAGI, per germline (reference sequence). The length of the CDR3 is 14 residues. The CDR3 DNA sequence: TGTGCCAGCATCCTACCCGACAGTCAAGAGACCCAGTACTTC. Protein sequence: CASILPDSQETQYF.

This clone has a handful of counts. Additional DNA sequences in this sample encode the identical CDR3. V is TRBV5-1 and J is TRBJ2-3; unclear D gene. The CDR3 runs to 14 residues. From germline, CDR1 is SGHRS and CDR2 YFSETQ. V lost 0 bases to trimming and J lost 0 bases, with 5 bases between them. Written as DNA, the CDR3 is TGCGCCAGCAGCTTGGGTACTAGCACAGATACGCAGTATTTT. Its translation is CASSLGTSTDTQYF.

V usage is TRBV5-4 and J usage is TRBJ1-1; perhaps TRBD1 as D (5 bases). With 2 bases removed from V and 0 bases from J, the gap between germline ends came to 11 bases. CDR1 SGHNT and CDR2 YYREEE come from the germline V gene (reference sequence). This CDR3 comprises 15 residues. This chain's CDR3 is CASSFSGRLNTEAFF. The CDR3 DNA sequence: TGTGCCAGCAGCTTCTCGGGACGGCTGAACACTGAAGCTTTCTTT.

V gene TRBV15 combines with J gene TRBJ2-7, with 12 bases matching TRBD1. V lost 1 base, J lost 7 bases, and 11 bases stayed unmatched. The length of the CDR3 is 17 residues. CDR1 is LNHNV and CDR2 is YYDKDF in the germline V gene (reference sequence). The CDR3: CATSRGASGQGAWEQYF. The CDR3 DNA sequence: TGTGCCACCAGCAGAGGCGCCTCGGGACAGGGGGCTTGGGAGCAGTACTTC.

This sequence joins TRBV12-5 and TRBJ1-5, with no clear D. CDR3 length equals 14 residues. V lost 3 bases and J 4 bases, leaving 10 bases between the germline ends. Germline CDR1 reads LGHNT; CDR2 reads FRNRAP. The CDR3 loop is CASGLKRHNQPQHF. The CDR3 coding sequence is TGTGCTAGTGGTTTAAAACGGCATAATCAGCCCCAGCATTTT.

V gene TRBV6-5 combines with J gene TRBJ2-7; 9 nucleotides agree with TRBD1. Germline CDR1 MNHEY, CDR2 SVGAGI. This CDR3 is built from 14 residues. The trim removed 5 bases at V and 2 bases at J, leaving 4 bases unmatched. CDR3 loop: CASSRDRDPYEQYF. The CDR3 coding sequence is TGTGCCAGCAGTCGGGACAGGGACCCCTACGAGCAGTACTTC.

CDR3 sequence reads: CASSRGERGKDGYTF. The CDR3 DNA reads as TGTGCCAGCAGTAGGGGGGAGAGAGGCAAGGATGGCTACACCTTC. The chain is built from TRBV6-5 and TRBJ1-2; D may be TRBD1 (6 bases). Trimming shortened V by 5 bases and J by 6 bases, and 19 bases separated the two germline ends. Germline lookup yields CDR1 MNHEY and CDR2 SVGAGI. This CDR3 is 15 amino acids long.

The rearrangement uses TRBV7-2 and TRBJ2-7; 16 nucleotides agree with TRBD2. This CDR3 region has 18 residues. Trimming took 1 base from V and 3 from J; bases not matched to a gene: 6. Germline loops: CDR1 SGHTA, CDR2 FQGNSA. The CDR3 here is CASSLGGTSGRADYEQYF. DNA for the CDR3: TGTGCCAGCAGCTTAGGGGGGACTAGCGGGAGGGCCGACTACGAGCAGTACTTC. The full variable domain, completed using reference TRBV7-2 and TRBJ2-7, is GAGVSQSPSNKVTEKGKDVELRCDPISGHTALYWYRQSLGQGLEFLIYFQGNSAPDKSGLPSDRFSAERTGGSVSTLTIQRTQQEDSAVYLCASSLGGTSGRADYEQYFGPGTRLTVT.

The chain has TRBV10-3 and TRBJ1-5, with a weak D call TRBD1 (6 bases). CDR1 ENHRY and CDR2 SYGVKD come from the germline V gene. The V and J ends lost 6 bases and 11 bases respectively, with 20 bases between them. The CDR3 is 14 amino acids. The chain's CDR3 is CAIRPSTGNEAQHF. As DNA, the CDR3 is TGTGCCATCAGACCCTCCACAGGGAATGAGGCCCAGCATTTT.

The chain's CDR3 is CSVPDRVGEQYF. As DNA, the CDR3 is TGCAGCGTTCCGGACAGGGTGGGCGAGCAGTACTTC. The V and J genes are TRBV29-1 and TRBJ2-7; 8 bases map to TRBD1. V was pared by 5 bases and J by 6 bases, with 6 bases of the junction left unmatched. Germline CDR1 and CDR2: SQVTM and ANQGSEA. The CDR3 spans 12 residues.

The rearrangement links TRBV9 to TRBJ1-4, with TRBD1 matching over 7 bases. The CDR3 runs to 14 residues. Germline trimming cut 0 bases from V and 7 bases from J; bases unmatched to any gene: 3. CDR1 is SGDLS and CDR2 is YYNGEE in the germline V gene. The DNA for the CDR3 is TGTGCCAGCAGCGTAGGGGCAGGGGGTGAAAAACTGTTTTTT. It yields the protein CASSVGAGGEKLFF.

This clone was found once. The genes are TRBV4-1 and TRBJ2-3, with TRBD2 matching 10 bases. V gave up 0 bases and J gave up 8 bases; unmatched junction bases: 11. This CDR3 contains 17 residues. From germline, CDR1 is MGHRA and CDR2 YSYEKL. The CDR3 DNA sequence: TGCGCCAGCAGCCAAGAATGGAGCGGGGGGGCAACGGGTACGCAGTATTTT. Protein product: CASSQEWSGGATGTQYF.